A selection of T cell receptor beta chains follows, all from one sample in a study of blood T cells in healthy people across ages. Each CDR3 protein gets one entry after TCRdb re-called the 5' RACE reads with MiXCR. The data show 850,000 to 1,000,000 distinct CDR3 sequences, 45% to 50% seen once. The sample was blood. The receptor source for this set is a young man in good health. Both conserved end residues are part of each CDR3. A D gene is named only where the DNA matches it firmly. Clone size is shown for a subset of rows, as once, few, many or a class of expanded clone.

abundance | j_gene | v_gene | d_gene | CDR3nt | CDR3aa
. | TRBJ1-5 | TRBV12-3/TRBV12-4 | . | TGTGCCAGCAGTTTGGACTCAGGGCCTAATCAGCCCCAGCATTTT | CASSLDSGPNQPQHF
few | TRBJ1-6 | TRBV28 | . | TGTGCCAGCAGTGTGAGGACTGTGAGCTCCTATAATTCACCCCTCCACTTT | CASSVRTVSSYNSPLHF
. | TRBJ2-5 | TRBV20-1 | TRBD2 | TGCAGTGCTAGAGCTACTAGCGGGGGGGTCCTGCTCACCCAGTACTTC | CSARATSGGVLLTQYF
few | TRBJ2-7 | TRBV4-1 | TRBD2 | TGCGCCAGCAGCCCGCCCGGGACTAGCGTTACCTACGAGCAGTACTTC | CASSPPGTSVTYEQYF
. | TRBJ2-5 | TRBV6-2/TRBV6-3 | TRBD1 | TGTGCCAGCAGTATCGGGACAGGCCTGCCAAAGACCCAGTACTTC | CASSIGTGLPKTQYF
. | TRBJ2-4 | TRBV29-1 | . | TGCAGCGTTGCCGGGGATAGGAGAAACATTCAGTACTTC | CSVAGDRRNIQYF
. | TRBJ2-5 | TRBV7-2 | TRBD2 | TGTGCCAGCAGCTCACCGGGGGGGAAACGCGGGCAGTACTTC | CASSSPGGKRGQYF
many | TRBJ2-5 | TRBV29-1 | . | TGCAGCGTTGGGGGTACAAAGTACCAAGAGACCCAGTACTTC | CSVGGTKYQETQYF
. | TRBJ2-7 | TRBV30 | . | TGTGCCTGGAGTACGGAGGCCTACGAGCAGTACTTC | CAWSTEAYEQYF
few | TRBJ1-6 | TRBV6-2/TRBV6-3 | . | TGTGCCAGCAGGGGGGACGGTAATTCACCCCTCCACTTT | CASRGDGNSPLHF
. | TRBJ2-1 | TRBV20-1 | TRBD1 | TGCAGTGCCTTCGACAGGGGTGGTAACAATGAGCTGTTCTTC | CSAFDRGGNNELFF
. | TRBJ1-1 | TRBV30 | . | TGTGCCTGGAGCGCCAGGGTTATCGCTTTCTTT | CAWSARVIAFF
few | TRBJ2-3 | TRBV7-9 | TRBD2 | TGTGCCAGCACGAGACTAGCGGGGGCCATTCCTAGCTTCACAGATACGCAGTATTTT | CASTRLAGAIPSFTDTQYF
. | TRBJ1-5 | TRBV12-3/TRBV12-4 | . | TGTGCCAGCAGGGCTACAGGGTTGGGCAATCAGCCCCAGCATTTT | CASRATGLGNQPQHF
. | TRBJ2-4 | TRBV11-3 | TRBD2 | TGTGCCAGCAGCTTAGGCAGACTAGCCGGAAACATTCAGTACTTC | CASSLGRLAGNIQYF
many | TRBJ2-7 | TRBV7-2 | . | TGTGCCAGCAGCTTATTATCGGAGCAGTACTTC | CASSLLSEQYF
. | TRBJ1-1 | TRBV4-1 | . | TGCGCCAGCAGCCATTGGGGACTGTTGAACACTGAAGCTTTCTTT | CASSHWGLLNTEAFF
once | TRBJ2-2 | TRBV9 | TRBD1 | TGTGCCAGCAGCGTTGGACAGGGGTCGACGAACACCGGGGAGCTGTTTTTT | CASSVGQGSTNTGELFF
. | TRBJ1-5 | TRBV4-1 | . | TGCGCCAGCAGCCGGGACGGTCAGCCCCAGCATTTT | CASSRDGQPQHF
. | TRBJ2-1 | TRBV27 | . | TGTGCCAGCGGGAGCCGGGTCATAACCTACAATGAGCAGTTCTTC | CASGSRVITYNEQFF
. | TRBJ1-6 | TRBV7-3 | . | TGTGCCAGCAGCTTCGGTACCTCCAATTCACCCCTCCACTTT | CASSFGTSNSPLHF
. | TRBJ2-3 | TRBV20-1 | TRBD2 | TGCAGTGCTAGGCATTACAGCGGGGGCACAGATACGCAGTATTTT | CSARHYSGGTDTQYF
few | TRBJ2-1 | TRBV6-1 | TRBD1 | TGTGCCAGCAGTGAAGAGAGTGACAGGGGTGGCAATGAGCAGTTCTTC | CASSEESDRGGNEQFF
. | TRBJ2-1 | TRBV7-2 | TRBD1 | TGTGCCAGCAGCTTAGGGGACAGGGGGGATAAGCGGCAGTTCTTC | CASSLGDRGDKRQFF
few | TRBJ2-5 | TRBV9 | TRBD1 | TGTGCCAGCAGCGACGATGGGACAGCGGAAGAGACCCAGTACTTC | CASSDDGTAEETQYF
few | TRBJ2-3 | TRBV28 | . | TGTGCCAGCAGTTTACTGGCGGGTACGCAGTATTTT | CASSLLAGTQYF
. | TRBJ1-4 | TRBV4-2 | . | TGTGCCAGCAGCCTCGAGAGGGGACGGATCAATGAAAAACTGTTTTTT | CASSLERGRINEKLFF